This TCR beta chain was sequenced for a study of CD8+ T cells in alopecia areata. Study-wide results and caveats: Higher clonality was seen in lesional scalp than in normal scalp, especially in alopecia totalis/universalis.

cDNA serving as the sequencing template came from extracted, reverse transcribed RNA. Sequencing was performed with immunoSEQ multiplex PCR; in TCRdb, only in-frame clones are kept and a portion is missing. The sample shows about 190,000 clones, more than 55% of them seen only once. As for treatment: oral pan-JAK inhibitor, 5-10 mg twice daily. Alopecia areata patients gave lesional scalp punch biopsies and peripheral blood samples. Trimming removed 1 base at V and 5 bases at J, with 14 bases between. This CDR3 is 14 amino acids long. In germline, CDR1 is GTSNPN, CDR2 SVGIG (reference sequence). This clone turned up a few times. Its antigen is as yet unknown.

The sample in question was CD4+ T cells sorted from blood, obtained at week 4, from a patient treated with tofacitinib. The chain combines TRBV30 with TRBJ2-5; D is possibly TRBD1 or TRBD2 (5 bases each). The TCR sequence derives from a human donor with alopecia areata. The CDR3 DNA sequence: TGTGCCTGGAGTGGGTGGGGACGTGGGGAGACCCAGTACTTC. Translating it yields CAWSGWGRGETQYF. Using reference TRBV30 and TRBJ2-5 for the parts outside the CDR3, the full variable domain is SQTIHQWPATLVQPVGSPLSLECTVEGTSNPNLYWYRQAAGRGLQLLFYSVGIGQISSEVPQNLSASRPQDRQFILSSKKLLLSDSGFYLCAWSGWGRGETQYFGPGTRLLVL.